The 27 T cell receptor beta chains below all came from one sample that was sequenced in a study of control samples from healthy donors and cancer patients. Profiling relied on immunoSEQ multiplex PCR, and the TCRdb table lists in-frame clones only, not all of them. Of about 160,000 clones in the sample, about 90% were seen once. Sequenced input: blood. The receptors stem from a man under 40 in good health.

This clone has just a few counts. The chain joins TRBV5-1 to TRBJ2-5; D possibly corresponds to TRBD2 (6 bases). V lost 6 bases, J lost 4 bases, and 16 bases lay in between. In germline, CDR1 is SGHRS, CDR2 YFSETQ. The CDR3 runs 14 residues. CDR3: CASTNTGVGETQYF. The DNA of the CDR3 is TGCGCCAGCACTAACACGGGGGTCGGAGAGACCCAGTACTTC. The full variable domain, in which reference TRBV5-1 and TRBJ2-5 provide the parts outside the CDR3, is KAGVTQTPRYLIKTRGQQVTLSCSPISGHRSVSWYQQTPGQGLQFLFEYFSETQRNKGNFPGRFSGRQFSNSRSEMNVSTLELGDSALYLCASTNTGVGETQYFGPGTRLLVL.

Note on this clone: The sample holds other DNA sequences that translate to the same CDR3. V is TRBV27 and J is TRBJ2-7, with D unresolved. Germline V lookup: CDR1 MNHEY, CDR2 SMNVEV (reference sequence). CDR3 length: 14 amino acids. The germline V and J ends were trimmed by 8 bases and 2 bases, with 16 bases remaining between them. The CDR3 sequence is CASGKGAVPYEQYF. CDR3 sequence (DNA): TGTGCCAGCGGTAAGGGCGCAGTCCCCTACGAGCAGTACTTC.

V and J are TRBV5-6 and TRBJ2-7; D not resolved. Deletions cut 4 bases from V and 4 bases from J, with 6 bases between. CDR1 is SGHDT, CDR2 YYEEEE, per germline. This CDR3 is built from 11 residues. Here the CDR3 reads CASSRLYEQYF. Written as DNA, the CDR3 is TGTGCCAGCAGCCGTTTATACGAGCAGTACTTC. The variable domain in full, with the rest retrieved from reference TRBV5-6 and TRBJ2-7, is DAGVTQSPTHLIKTRGQQVTLRCSPKSGHDTVSWYQQALGQGPQFIFQYYEEEERQRGNFPDRFSGHQFPNYSSELNVNALLLGDSALYLCASSRLYEQYFGPGTRLTVT.

The chain is built from TRBV6-5 and TRBJ1-4, with 9 positions matching TRBD1. The ends lost 8 bases at V and 8 bases at J; junction bases unmatched: 6. The CDR3 runs 13 residues. Germline lookup yields CDR1 MNHEY and CDR2 SVGAGI. CDR3 coding DNA: TGTGCCAGCCGGGACAGGGTCCACGAAAAACTGTTTTTT. Amino acids: CASRDRVHEKLFF.

The V call is TRBV28, the J call TRBJ2-2; TRBD2 aligns across 7 bases. The germline gives CDR1 MDHEN, CDR2 SYDVKM. V shed 3 bases and J 6 bases; nucleotides not matched to a gene: 10. This CDR3 has 16 amino acids. The CDR3 DNA sequence: TGTGCCAGCAGTTTGGGGGGGGGAGGACGGTCCGGGGAGCTGTTTTTT. This gives the protein CASSLGGGGRSGELFF.

This chain links TRBV7-9 with TRBJ1-3; perhaps TRBD1 as D (6 bases). This CDR3 contains 14 residues. The V gene lost 9 bases and the J gene lost 4 bases, with 16 bases spanning the gap. CDR1 SEHNR and CDR2 FQNEAQ come from the germline V gene (reference sequence). In nucleotides, the CDR3 is TGTGCCAGTTTCGGGGGCGTGGAGGGAAACACCATATATTTT. Translation: CASFGGVEGNTIYF. The complete variable domain, with remaining parts taken from reference TRBV7-9 and TRBJ1-3, reads DTGVSQNPRHKITKRGQNVTFRCDPISEHNRLYWYRQTLGQGPEFLTYFQNEAQLEKSRLLSDRFSAERPKGSFSTLEIQRTEQGDSAMYLCASFGGVEGNTIYFGEGSWLTVV.

The CDR3 here is CASSQGLIDYQPQHF. As DNA, the CDR3 is TGTGCCAGCAGCCAAGGGTTGATCGATTATCAGCCCCAGCATTTT. The V gene is TRBV28, the J gene TRBJ1-5; no clear D. This CDR3 is 15 amino acids long. Germline CDR1 is MDHEN and CDR2 is SYDVKM. The germline V and J ends were trimmed by 6 bases and 5 bases, with 17 bases remaining between them. The complete variable domain, with remaining parts taken from reference TRBV28 and TRBJ1-5, reads DVKVTQSSRYLVKRTGEKVFLECVQDMDHENMFWYRQDPGLGLRLIYFSYDVKMKEKGDIPEGYSVSREKKERFSLILESASTNQTSMYLCASSQGLIDYQPQHFGDGTRLSIL.

V is TRBV6-1 and J is TRBJ2-3, with D maybe TRBD1 (6 bases). The germline gives CDR1 MNHNS, CDR2 SASEGT. The CDR3 extends over 14 amino acids. Trimming removed 2 bases at V and 2 bases at J, with 8 bases between. This CDR3 is CASSERGNTDTQYF. In DNA, the CDR3 is TGTGCCAGCAGTGAAAGGGGGAACACAGATACGCAGTATTTT.

The chain has TRBV7-3 and TRBJ2-2; 13 bases are a match to TRBD2. CDR1 is SGHTA, CDR2 FQGTGA, per germline. CDR3 length: 17 amino acids. The V gene end was trimmed by 5 bases and the J gene end by 7 bases; junction bases not matched to a gene: 10. The CDR3 DNA follows: TGTGCCAGCAGCCCCGGACTAGCGGGAGTACTCGGCGGGGAGCTGTTTTTT. It yields the protein CASSPGLAGVLGGELFF.

This chain connects TRBV9 to TRBJ2-6; 7 nucleotides agree with TRBD1. Trimming at V came to 7 bases and at J to 4 bases, leaving 14 bases not matched to a gene. The CDR3 is 17 amino acids. In germline, CDR1 is SGDLS, CDR2 YYNGEE. CDR3 protein: CASGLGQLKGGANVLTF. CDR3 DNA sequence: TGTGCCAGCGGTCTGGGACAGCTTAAAGGGGGGGCCAACGTCCTGACTTTC.

The genes are TRBV7-9 and TRBJ2-1, with TRBD1 matching 8 bases. This CDR3 has 15 residues. V was pared by 3 bases and J by 7 bases, with 8 bases of the junction left unmatched. Per the germline V gene, CDR1 is SEHNR and CDR2 is FQNEAQ (reference sequence). The chain's CDR3 is CASSLGQVIENEQFF. CDR3 in DNA: TGTGCCAGCAGCTTGGGACAGGTCATTGAGAATGAGCAGTTCTTC.

The rearrangement joins TRBV6-2 or TRBV6-3 to TRBJ2-5; D might be TRBD1 (7 bases). The CDR3 totals 15 residues. Germline CDR1 and CDR2: MNHEY and SVGEGT. Trimming removed 2 bases at V and 3 bases at J, with 13 bases between. DNA for the CDR3: TGTGCCAGCAGTTACACCCAGGGGGGTAAAGAGACCCAGTACTTC. Translating it yields CASSYTQGGKETQYF.

J is TRBJ1-5 and V is TRBV19; D is possibly TRBD1 (6 bases). The germline V gene has CDR1 LNHDA and CDR2 SQIVND (reference sequence). This CDR3 region has 15 residues. V was shortened by 3 bases and J by 4 bases, with 13 bases between the two germline ends. CDR3 protein: CASSMVRQGNQPQHF. In nucleotides, the CDR3 is TGTGCCAGTAGTATGGTAAGGCAGGGGAATCAGCCCCAGCATTTT.

The chain recombines TRBV7-3 with TRBJ2-6, with TRBD2 matching over 7 bases. This CDR3 is 17 amino acids long. Germline lookup yields CDR1 SGHTA and CDR2 FQGTGA. V lost 2 bases, J lost 13 bases, and 17 bases stayed unmatched. The chain's CDR3 is CASSLSREAQTQDVLTF. The CDR3 coding sequence is TGTGCCAGCAGCTTATCCCGGGAGGCCCAGACGCAAGATGTCCTGACTTTC.

The rearrangement joins TRBV3-1 (or the pseudogene TRBV3-2) to TRBJ1-6; the match to TRBD1 covers 7 bases. The CDR3 covers 17 residues. V dropped 3 bases and J dropped 10; count of bases not matched to a gene: 15. Germline loops: CDR1 LGHDT, CDR2 YNNKEL (reference sequence). CDR3 coding DNA: TGTGCCAGCAGCCATGGTATTACAGGGGCGTATATCTCACCCCTCCACTTT. Its translation is CASSHGITGAYISPLHF.

V and J are TRBV15 and TRBJ2-3; 10 bases map to TRBD2. The germline V gene has CDR1 LNHNV and CDR2 YYDKDF (reference sequence). This CDR3 comprises 17 residues. The V segment lost 1 base and the J segment 4 bases; nucleotides outside the gene matches: 8. As DNA, the CDR3 is TGTGCCACCAGCAGAGGTTCTAGCGGGGGAGCCGCAGATACGCAGTATTTT. As protein: CATSRGSSGGAADTQYF. The whole variable domain, filled in from reference TRBV15 and TRBJ2-3, reads DAMVIQNPRYQVTQFGKPVTLSCSQTLNHNVMYWYQQKSSQAPKLLFHYYDKDFNNEADTPDNFQSRRPNTSFCFLDIRSPGLGDTAMYLCATSRGSSGGAADTQYFGPGTRLTVL.

The chain carries TRBV6-5 and TRBJ1-2, with 8 bases lining up with TRBD1. This CDR3 contains 15 residues. Losses at the gene ends were 4 bases for V and 2 bases for J; bases not matched to a gene: 6. Per the germline V gene, CDR1 is MNHEY and CDR2 is SVGAGI. The CDR3: CASSFLTGANYGYTF. The CDR3 DNA sequence: TGTGCCAGCAGTTTCCTGACAGGGGCAAACTATGGCTACACCTTC.

This rearrangement joins TRBV7-2 to TRBJ2-1; unclear D gene. Germline lookup yields CDR1 SGHTA and CDR2 FQGNSA. The CDR3 length is 14 residues. V shed 1 base and J shed 3 bases, with 7 bases lying between them. The CDR3 loop reads CASSLDVNYNEQFF. In nucleotides, the CDR3 is TGTGCCAGCAGCTTAGATGTGAACTACAATGAGCAGTTCTTC. Based on the CDR3 plus reference TRBV7-2 and TRBJ2-1, the full variable domain is GAGVSQSPSNKVTEKGKDVELRCDPISGHTALYWYRQSLGQGLEFLIYFQGNSAPDKSGLPSDRFSAERTGGSVSTLTIQRTQQEDSAVYLCASSLDVNYNEQFFGPGTRLTVL.

V and J are TRBV7-3 and TRBJ1-1; perhaps TRBD1 as D (6 bases). Germline CDR1 SGHTA, CDR2 FQGTGA. The CDR3 contains 14 residues. The ends were cut back, 5 bases at V and 1 base at J, with 11 bases in the middle. The CDR3 region has the DNA TGTGCCAGCAGCCAGGGACACCAGAACACTGAAGCTTTCTTT. Its protein is CASSQGHQNTEAFF.

The chain has TRBV3-1 (or the pseudogene TRBV3-2) and TRBJ1-6; TRBD1 matches 7 bases. Germline values: CDR1 LGHDT, CDR2 YNNKEL (reference sequence). The CDR3 has 14 amino acids. Trimming took 4 bases from V and 7 from J; bases not matched to a gene: 4. The CDR3 sequence is CASSLGQPNSPLHF. CDR3 sequence (DNA): TGTGCCAGCAGCCTGGGACAGCCCAATTCACCCCTCCACTTT.

This chain uses TRBV5-6 with TRBJ1-1; D is undetermined. CDR3 length: 13 residues. Trimming shortened V by 6 bases and J by 4 bases, and 13 bases separated the two germline ends. Germline V gene lookup returns CDR1 SGHDT and CDR2 YYEEEE. CDR3 in amino acids: CASNPLEGTEAFF. The CDR3 bases are TGTGCCAGCAACCCCTTGGAAGGCACTGAAGCTTTCTTT.

The chain recombines TRBV19 with TRBJ2-5; D perhaps matches TRBD2 (6 bases). The germline V gene has CDR1 LNHDA and CDR2 SQIVND (reference sequence). This CDR3 contains 14 residues. V lost 5 bases and J 3 bases, leaving 13 bases between the germline ends. The CDR3 here is CASSLLGGEETQYF. CDR3 sequence (DNA): TGTGCCAGTAGTCTGCTAGGCGGGGAAGAGACCCAGTACTTC.

This clone appeared once. This chain links TRBV27 with TRBJ2-5; D possibly corresponds to TRBD2 (5 bases). The CDR3 consists of 14 residues. Trimming took 3 bases from V and 1 from J, leaving 9 bases between them. Germline lookup yields CDR1 MNHEY and CDR2 SMNVEV (reference sequence). CDR3 residues: CASSLERTQETQYF. CDR3 in DNA: TGTGCCAGCAGTTTGGAGCGGACCCAAGAGACCCAGTACTTC.

The V gene is TRBV7-2, the J gene TRBJ2-5; D may be TRBD1 (6 bases). Between the trimmed V and J ends, which lost 5 bases and 2 bases, there was a span of 12 bases. There are 14 residues in the CDR3. From germline, CDR1 is SGHTA and CDR2 FQGNSA. The CDR3 region has the DNA TGTGCCAGCAGCAGCCCAGACAGGCAAGAGACCCAGTACTTC. Translated: CASSSPDRQETQYF.

This clone was counted between two and nine times. J is TRBJ2-3 and V is TRBV7-8; 7 positions match TRBD1. V shed 5 bases and J 6 bases; nucleotides not matched to a gene: 14. The CDR3 is 16 amino acids. The germline CDR1 and CDR2 sequences are SGHVS and FQNEAQ. CDR3 sequence (DNA): TGTGCCAGCAGCCCACGGACAGGCCTAATCGGGGATACGCAGTATTTT. It encodes CASSPRTGLIGDTQYF.

This rearrangement joins TRBV28 to TRBJ1-3; D uncertain. V was trimmed by 7 bases and J by 0 bases, leaving 7 bases between them. This CDR3 spans 13 amino acids. Germline lookup yields CDR1 MDHEN and CDR2 SYDVKM. The CDR3 nucleotides are TGTGCCAGCATCGGCAACTCTGGAAACACCATATATTTT. This codes for CASIGNSGNTIYF.

The V call is TRBV2, the J call TRBJ1-2; weak D call: TRBD1 (5 bases). Per germline, CDR1 SNHLY and CDR2 FYNNEI. V was trimmed by 5 bases and J by 4 bases, leaving 20 bases between them. This CDR3 is built from 16 residues. The CDR3 sequence is CASSPDPIGGSYGYTF. In DNA form, the CDR3 reads TGTGCCAGCAGTCCGGACCCGATCGGGGGGAGCTATGGCTACACCTTC. The full variable domain, completed using reference TRBV2 and TRBJ1-2, is EPEVTQTPSHQVTQMGQEVILRCVPISNHLYFYWYRQILGQKVEFLVSFYNNEISEKSEIFDDQFSVERPDGSNFTLKIRSTKLEDSAMYFCASSPDPIGGSYGYTFGSGTRLTVV.